These 25 T cell receptor beta chains share one sample of origin, sequenced in a study of control samples from healthy donors and cancer patients. Assay used: immunoSEQ multiplex PCR; TCRdb lists only in-frame clones, some missing. This table has about 130,000 clones, around 92% appearing once. Specimen: blood. The receptors were sampled from a woman in her forties or fifties in good health.

This chain joins TRBV10-3 and TRBJ2-7; D unresolved. Trimming pared 3 bases from V and 2 bases from J, leaving 8 bases between. This CDR3 has 13 amino acids. Looked up from germline, CDR1 is ENHRY and CDR2 is SYGVKD. This CDR3 reads CAISEERAYEQYF. The CDR3 DNA is TGTGCCATCAGTGAAGAACGGGCCTACGAGCAGTACTTC.

The CDR3 DNA reads as TGTGCCAGCGGGGGGTTCACTGAAGCTTTCTTT. It encodes CASGGFTEAFF. The chain employs TRBV6-6 and TRBJ1-1; possible D gene TRBD1, 5 bases. The CDR3 consists of 11 residues. Germline CDR1 MNHNY, CDR2 SVGAGI (reference sequence). Trimming cost V 8 bases and J 4 bases, with 8 bases left between them.

V and J are TRBV6-6 and TRBJ2-5; 9 bases are a match to TRBD1. The V and J ends lost 5 bases and 3 bases, in that order; junction bases with no gene match: 10. Germline values: CDR1 MNHNY, CDR2 SVGAGI (reference sequence). The length of the CDR3 is 16 residues. CDR3 sequence: CASSRNFGQGKETQYF. In DNA, the CDR3 is TGTGCCAGCAGTAGAAACTTCGGACAGGGGAAAGAGACCCAGTACTTC.

The V call is TRBV18, the J call TRBJ1-2; D unresolved. With 4 bases removed from V and 5 bases from J, the gap between germline ends came to 14 bases. The CDR3 is 14 residues long. Germline CDR1 and CDR2: KGHSH and LQKENI. CDR3 bases: TGTGCCAGCTCACAGGGCGACGGGAGTTATGGCTACACCTTC. Translated: CASSQGDGSYGYTF.

This clone was counted once. The chain recombines TRBV6-2 or TRBV6-3 with TRBJ1-3; D gene unclear. CDR1 and CDR2 (germline): MNHEY, SVGEGT. V lost 6 bases to trimming and J lost 0 bases, with 9 bases between them. The CDR3 totals 14 residues. CDR3 loop: CASSNGISGNTIYF. The CDR3 DNA reads TGTGCCAGCAGCAACGGGATCTCTGGAAACACCATATATTTT.

This clone was recorded only once. The chain recombines TRBV10-3 with TRBJ1-2, with 9 positions matching TRBD1. The junction had 9 bases not matched to a gene; V was cut back by 11 bases and J by 8 bases. CDR1 is ENHRY, CDR2 SYGVKD, per germline. This CDR3 has 12 residues. DNA for the CDR3: TGTGCCGTAAAACAGGGGGCAGAGGGCTACACCTTC. It specifies CAVKQGAEGYTF.

This clone was seen just once. This chain joins TRBV2 and TRBJ1-2; D gene unclear. Germline-derived CDR1 and CDR2 are SNHLY and FYNNEI. V was cut by 8 bases and J by 2 bases, with 3 bases left in between. The CDR3 is 10 residues long. The DNA of the CDR3 is TGTGCCAGCGACAACTATGGCTACACCTTC. It translates to CASDNYGYTF. Full variable domain (rest looked up from reference TRBV2 and TRBJ1-2): EPEVTQTPSHQVTQMGQEVILRCVPISNHLYFYWYRQILGQKVEFLVSFYNNEISEKSEIFDDQFSVERPDGSNFTLKIRSTKLEDSAMYFCASDNYGYTFGSGTRLTVV.

The chain recombines TRBV12-3 or TRBV12-4 with TRBJ1-1; tentatively, D is TRBD1 (5 bases). This CDR3 has 13 amino acids. Trimming removed 7 bases from V and 2 bases from J, with 11 bases in between. For the CDR3, the DNA is TGTGCCAGCATTCGACAGCTTAACACTGAAGCTTTCTTT. This encodes CASIRQLNTEAFF.

Only one count was recorded for this clone. The chain employs TRBV18 and TRBJ2-7; 9 nucleotides match TRBD1. Germline V gives CDR1 KGHSH, CDR2 LQKENI. This CDR3 is 17 amino acids long. The V and J ends lost 3 bases and 1 base, in that order; junction bases with no gene match: 10. CDR3 in amino acids: CASSPMATGGMSYEQYF. CDR3 sequence (DNA): TGTGCCAGCTCACCTATGGCGACAGGGGGTATGTCCTACGAGCAGTACTTC.

This clone was detected only once. This chain uses TRBV5-1 with TRBJ2-5; 10 positions agree with TRBD2. Germline V CDR1 and CDR2: SGHRS, YFSETQ. Trimming at V came to 5 bases and at J to 5 bases, leaving 9 bases not matched to a gene. This CDR3 region has 15 residues. DNA for the CDR3: TGCGCCAGCAGTTCGGGAGCGGGGGGGCCCGAGACCCAGTACTTC. It is translated as CASSSGAGGPETQYF. The complete variable domain, with remaining parts taken from reference TRBV5-1 and TRBJ2-5, reads KAGVTQTPRYLIKTRGQQVTLSCSPISGHRSVSWYQQTPGQGLQFLFEYFSETQRNKGNFPGRFSGRQFSNSRSEMNVSTLELGDSALYLCASSSGAGGPETQYFGPGTRLLVL.

The chain uses TRBV10-3 and TRBJ1-2, with 7 nucleotides matching TRBD1. CDR3 length: 14 amino acids. The germline V gene encodes CDR1 ENHRY and CDR2 SYGVKD. V lost 10 bases and J lost 0; bases outside the gene matches: 8. CDR3 amino acids: CATRGQRANYGYTF. The CDR3 nucleotides are TGTGCCACCAGGGGACAGCGAGCTAACTATGGCTACACCTTC.

The chain combines TRBV7-2 with TRBJ1-1; perhaps TRBD1 as D (6 bases). Germline CDR1 and CDR2: SGHTA and FQGNSA. This CDR3 is built from 14 residues. V was shortened by 8 bases and J by 2 bases, with 15 bases between the two germline ends. CDR3 nucleotides: TGTGCCAGCTGTCGAGGACAGACAAACACTGAAGCTTTCTTT. The encoded protein is CASCRGQTNTEAFF.

The rearrangement joins TRBV10-3 to TRBJ2-3; 7 bases line up with TRBD1. This CDR3 has 15 amino acids. From germline, CDR1 is ENHRY and CDR2 SYGVKD. The V segment lost 6 bases and the J segment 0 bases; nucleotides outside the gene matches: 6. CDR3 nucleotides: TGTGCCATCAGGGGGACAGAACCTAGCACAGATACGCAGTATTTT. Translated: CAIRGTEPSTDTQYF.

The chain couples TRBV2 to TRBJ1-3; D gene unclear. Germline CDR1 and CDR2: SNHLY and FYNNEI. V was trimmed by 1 base and J by 5 bases, leaving 0 bases between them. The CDR3 loop spans 11 amino acids. The CDR3: CASSEGNTIYF. In nucleotides, the CDR3 is TGTGCCAGCAGTGAAGGAAACACCATATATTTT.

This clone was picked up one time. The V call is TRBV5-1, the J call TRBJ1-6, with D possibly TRBD1 on 6 matching bases. The germline V gene encodes CDR1 SGHRS and CDR2 YFSETQ. The CDR3 loop spans 16 amino acids. Trimming stripped 3 bases from V and 6 bases from J, with 16 bases between. The CDR3 DNA reads TGCGCCAGCAGCTACTCGCAGGGGACGATTAATTCACCCCTCCACTTT. Protein sequence: CASSYSQGTINSPLHF.

The chain carries TRBV3-1 (or the pseudogene TRBV3-2) and TRBJ2-3; D perhaps matches TRBD2 (7 bases). The CDR3 has 16 amino acids. V dropped 0 bases and J dropped 5 bases, with 15 bases sitting between them. Germline CDR1 reads LGHDT; CDR2 reads YNNKEL (reference sequence). The chain's CDR3 is CASSQDVGGPGDTQYF. The CDR3, as DNA: TGTGCCAGCAGCCAAGATGTGGGGGGGCCAGGAGATACGCAGTATTTT.

This clone has a single count. The CDR3 sequence is CASSLLTESYEQYF. The CDR3 DNA reads TGTGCCAGCAGTTTACTGACAGAATCCTACGAGCAGTACTTC. V usage is TRBV28 and J usage is TRBJ2-7; D is possibly TRBD1 (5 bases). Trimming stripped 2 bases from V and 1 base from J, with 9 bases between. CDR3 length: 14 amino acids. Per the germline V gene, CDR1 is MDHEN and CDR2 is SYDVKM.

The V and J genes are TRBV19 and TRBJ2-1; tentative D call: TRBD2 (6 bases). Germline V lookup: CDR1 LNHDA, CDR2 SQIVND (reference sequence). The CDR3 is 16 residues long. V was trimmed by 3 bases and J by 10 bases, leaving 22 bases between them. The chain's CDR3 is CASSILRASDLREQFF. The CDR3 nucleotides read TGTGCCAGTAGTATTTTGAGGGCTAGCGACCTCCGGGAGCAGTTCTTC.

The chain couples TRBV4-1 to TRBJ2-1, with 8 bases aligning to TRBD1. V lost 5 bases and J lost 0; bases outside the gene matches: 6. This CDR3 region has 16 residues. Germline values: CDR1 MGHRA, CDR2 YSYEKL. CDR3 DNA sequence: TGCGCCAGCAGCGGGCTCGGACAGGGCTCCTACAATGAGCAGTTCTTC. It specifies CASSGLGQGSYNEQFF.

The chain uses TRBV13 and TRBJ2-7; 9 bases agree with TRBD2. The CDR3 contains 15 residues. Trimming took 1 base from V and 5 from J; bases not matched to a gene: 6. CDR1 and CDR2 from the germline V gene are PRHDT and FYEKMQ (reference sequence). The DNA of the CDR3 is TGTGCCAGCAGCTTAGCCCCGGGACTAGCAAACGAGCAGTACTTC. Translated, it gives CASSLAPGLANEQYF. Variable domain in full (rest from reference TRBV13 and TRBJ2-7): AAGVIQSPRHLIKEKRETATLKCYPIPRHDTVYWYQQGPGQDPQFLISFYEKMQSDKGSIPDRFSAQQFSDYHSELNMSSLELGDSALYFCASSLAPGLANEQYFGPGTRLTVT.

The chain has TRBV18 and TRBJ2-2; D is unclear. Germline V gives CDR1 KGHSH, CDR2 LQKENI. Trimming took off 2 bases at V and 5 bases at J, with 12 bases between the two ends. The CDR3 length is 15 residues. For the CDR3, the DNA is TGTGCCAGCTCACCATGGGCGTCCGGGACCGGGGAGCTGTTTTTT. Amino acids: CASSPWASGTGELFF.

The chain recombines TRBV6-2 or TRBV6-3 with TRBJ1-1; TRBD1 is a possible D gene (6 bases). This CDR3 comprises 14 residues. The germline gives CDR1 MNHEY, CDR2 SVGEGT. V lost 3 bases to trimming and J lost 0 bases, with 8 bases between them. The CDR3 sequence is CASSYRGLNTEAFF. The CDR3 nucleotides are TGTGCCAGCAGTTATCGGGGGCTGAACACTGAAGCTTTCTTT.

The V gene is TRBV5-1, the J gene TRBJ2-3; D perhaps matches TRBD1 (6 bases). V lost 0 bases and J 2 bases, leaving 10 bases between the germline ends. CDR1 SGHRS and CDR2 YFSETQ come from the germline V gene. This CDR3 is built from 15 residues. CDR3 loop: CASSLGGHDTDTQYF. The CDR3 DNA sequence: TGCGCCAGCAGCTTGGGGGGACACGACACAGATACGCAGTATTTT.

The gene calls are TRBV25-1 and TRBJ2-2; D is unclear. The CDR3 loop spans 13 amino acids. Trimming cost V 4 bases and J 5 bases, with 8 bases left between them. Germline CDR1 is MGHDK and CDR2 is SYGVNS. The CDR3 loop is CASSALRTGELFF. The DNA for the CDR3 is TGTGCCAGCAGTGCCCTGCGGACCGGGGAGCTGTTTTTT.

The chain recombines TRBV4-2 with TRBJ2-2, with TRBD2 identical over 14 bases. The CDR3 covers 22 residues. The germline V gene encodes CDR1 LGHNA and CDR2 YNFKEQ. The J segment lost 0 bases and the V segment lost 4 bases, leaving 16 bases of the junction unmatched. CDR3 in amino acids: CASSRRTSGGSFGSANTGELFF. CDR3 nucleotide sequence: TGTGCCAGCAGCCGCAGGACTAGCGGGGGGTCATTCGGTTCAGCGAACACCGGGGAGCTGTTTTTT.